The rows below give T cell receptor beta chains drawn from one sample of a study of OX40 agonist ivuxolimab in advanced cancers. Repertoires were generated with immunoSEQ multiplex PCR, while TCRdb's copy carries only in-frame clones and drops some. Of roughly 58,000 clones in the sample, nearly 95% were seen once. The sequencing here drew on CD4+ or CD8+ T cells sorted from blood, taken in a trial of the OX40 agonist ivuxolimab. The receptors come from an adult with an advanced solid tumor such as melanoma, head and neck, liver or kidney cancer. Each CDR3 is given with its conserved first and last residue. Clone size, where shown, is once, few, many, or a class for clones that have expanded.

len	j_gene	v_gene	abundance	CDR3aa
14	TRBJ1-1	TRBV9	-	CASSGATGRGEAFF
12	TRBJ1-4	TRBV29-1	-	CSAPGPNEKLFF
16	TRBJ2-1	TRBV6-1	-	CASSESIAGGNNEQFF
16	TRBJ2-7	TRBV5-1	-	CASSLKGGVLTYEQYF
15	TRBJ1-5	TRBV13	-	CASSLGREINQPQHF
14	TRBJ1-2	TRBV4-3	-	CASSQDQSNYGYTF
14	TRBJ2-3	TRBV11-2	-	CASSFGTQAYTQYF
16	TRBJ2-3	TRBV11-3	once	CASSPGEGGTTDTQYF
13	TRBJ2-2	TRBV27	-	CASSIQGSGELFF
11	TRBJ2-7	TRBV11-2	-	CATGRSYEQYF
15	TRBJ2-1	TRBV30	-	CASLSGLLFRDEQFF
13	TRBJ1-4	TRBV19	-	CATRHATNEKLFF
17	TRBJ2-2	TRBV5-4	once	CASSFSPPSGHTGELFF
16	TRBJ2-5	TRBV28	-	CASSLRGRGVPETQYF
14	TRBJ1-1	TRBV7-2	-	CASSLGAASTEAFF
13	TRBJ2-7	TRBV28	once	CASSEQVSYEQYF
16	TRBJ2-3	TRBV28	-	CASTIRLAAGTDTQYF
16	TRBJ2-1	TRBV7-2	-	CASSLVLITSYNEQFF
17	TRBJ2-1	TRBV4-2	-	CASSQEQTGFSSNEQFF
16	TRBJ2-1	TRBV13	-	CASSQRLAGGDYEQFF
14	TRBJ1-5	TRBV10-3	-	CAISEYTGSQPQHF
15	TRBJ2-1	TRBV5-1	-	CASSIGGGVPNEQFF
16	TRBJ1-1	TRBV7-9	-	CASSWTVGEGNTEAFF
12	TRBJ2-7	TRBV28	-	CASTPGTSEQYF
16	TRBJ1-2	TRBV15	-	CATSQGLKGGIFGYTF
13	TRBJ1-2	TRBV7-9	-	CASSLGGPPGYTF
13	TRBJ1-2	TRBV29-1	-	CSGAGTGGTGYTF
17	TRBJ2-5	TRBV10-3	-	CAISESMTSGYQETQYF
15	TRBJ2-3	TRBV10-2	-	CASSVVSPSTDTQYF
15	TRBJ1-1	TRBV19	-	CASSSWPGAHTEAFF
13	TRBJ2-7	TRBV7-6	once	CASSSGQGHEQYF